This T cell receptor (beta chain) was retrieved from a study of blood T cell repertoires in COVID-19. Turning to the study itself: T cells, B-cell-depleted T cells, or PBMCs provided the cDNA or gDNA that served as material.

Seattle cases were enrolled at active infection and followed longitudinally. Authors' analysis steps: Quantification of nucleated cells was approximated via reference gene primer amplification. Clones were read by immunoSEQ multiplex PCR, and TCRdb kept only the in-frame ones, dropping some. The DNA gave D and trimming, while V, J and clone size come from that table. The sample shows approximately 200,000 clones, less than 90% of them seen only once. The CDR3 extends over 14 amino acids. The ends were cut back, 0 bases at V and 6 bases at J, with 12 bases in the middle. Germline-derived CDR1 and CDR2 are GTSNPN and SVGIG (reference sequence).

The clonotype originates from a woman aged 80 or older with COVID-19, enrolled during active disease. The chain is built from TRBV30 and TRBJ1-5, with D tentatively TRBD1 (5 bases). The sequenced material came from peripheral blood. This CDR3 is CAWSVRQGGQPQHF. CDR3 nucleotide sequence: TGTGCCTGGAGTGTACGCCAGGGTGGTCAGCCCCAGCATTTT.